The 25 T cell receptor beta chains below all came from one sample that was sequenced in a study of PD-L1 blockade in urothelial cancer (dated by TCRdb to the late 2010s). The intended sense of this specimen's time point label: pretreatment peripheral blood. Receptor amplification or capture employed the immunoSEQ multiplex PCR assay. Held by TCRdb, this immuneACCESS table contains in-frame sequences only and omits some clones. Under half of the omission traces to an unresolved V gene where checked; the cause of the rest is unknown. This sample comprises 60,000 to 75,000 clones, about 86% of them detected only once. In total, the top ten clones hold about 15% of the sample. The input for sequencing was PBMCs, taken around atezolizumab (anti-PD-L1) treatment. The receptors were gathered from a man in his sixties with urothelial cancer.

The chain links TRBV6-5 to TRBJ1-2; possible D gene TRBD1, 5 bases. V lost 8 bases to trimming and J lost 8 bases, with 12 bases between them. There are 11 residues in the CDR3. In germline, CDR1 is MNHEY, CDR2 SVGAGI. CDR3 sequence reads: CASGGVKGYTF. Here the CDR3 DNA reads TGTGCCAGCGGGGGGGTTAAAGGCTACACCTTC.

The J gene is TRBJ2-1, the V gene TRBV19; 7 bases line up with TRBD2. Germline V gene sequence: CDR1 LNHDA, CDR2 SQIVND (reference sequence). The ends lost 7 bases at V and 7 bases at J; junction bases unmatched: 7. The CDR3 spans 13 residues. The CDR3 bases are TGTGCCAGTAATCCTAGCGGCCGAAATGAGCAGTTCTTC. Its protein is CASNPSGRNEQFF.

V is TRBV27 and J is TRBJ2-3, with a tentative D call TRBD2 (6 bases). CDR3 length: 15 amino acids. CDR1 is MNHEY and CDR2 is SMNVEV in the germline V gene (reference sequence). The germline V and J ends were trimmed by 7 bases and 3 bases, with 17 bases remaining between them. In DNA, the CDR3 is TGTGCCAGCAAACCTCTGGGGGGTGGGACAGATACGCAGTATTTT. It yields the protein CASKPLGGGTDTQYF.

Here the CDR3 DNA reads TGTGCCAGCAGCTTACTAGCCTTCACAGATACGCAGTATTTT. Its translation: CASSLLAFTDTQYF. This chain uses TRBV7-9 with TRBJ2-3; maybe TRBD2 (5 bases). CDR3 length: 14 residues. Germline CDR1 and CDR2: SEHNR and FQNEAQ (reference sequence). The V gene lost 2 bases and the J gene lost 2 bases, with 8 bases spanning the gap.

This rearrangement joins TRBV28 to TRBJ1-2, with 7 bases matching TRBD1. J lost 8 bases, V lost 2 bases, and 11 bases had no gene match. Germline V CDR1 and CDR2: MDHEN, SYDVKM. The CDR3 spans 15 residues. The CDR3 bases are TGTGCCAGCAGTTTAACTTTAGGGGGCGTTGACGGCTACACCTTC. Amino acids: CASSLTLGGVDGYTF.

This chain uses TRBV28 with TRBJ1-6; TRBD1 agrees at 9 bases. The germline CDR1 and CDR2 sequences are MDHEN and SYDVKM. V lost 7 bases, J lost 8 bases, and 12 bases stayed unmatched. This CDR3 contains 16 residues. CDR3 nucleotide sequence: TGTGCCAGCAAGACCCCGGGACAGGGAGTGGATTCACCCCTCCACTTT. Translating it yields CASKTPGQGVDSPLHF.

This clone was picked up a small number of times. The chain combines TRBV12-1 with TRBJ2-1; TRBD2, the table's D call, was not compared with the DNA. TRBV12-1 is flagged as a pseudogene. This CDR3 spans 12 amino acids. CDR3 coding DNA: TGTGCCAGCAGCACCCAGATGGAGGTGCGGTTCTTC. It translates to CASSTQMEVRFF.

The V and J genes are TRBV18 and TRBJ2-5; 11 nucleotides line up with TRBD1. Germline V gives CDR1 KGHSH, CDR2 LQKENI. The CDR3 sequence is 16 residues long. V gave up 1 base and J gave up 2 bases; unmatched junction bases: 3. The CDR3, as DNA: TGTGCCAGCTCACCACAGGGACAGGGGGTACAAGAGACCCAGTACTTC. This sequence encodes CASSPQGQGVQETQYF.

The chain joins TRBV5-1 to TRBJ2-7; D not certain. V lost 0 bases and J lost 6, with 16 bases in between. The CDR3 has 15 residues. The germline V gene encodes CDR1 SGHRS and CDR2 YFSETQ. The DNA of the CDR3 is TGCGCCAGCAGCTTGGACTCCTCCGCAACCCTCGAGCAGTACTTC. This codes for CASSLDSSATLEQYF.

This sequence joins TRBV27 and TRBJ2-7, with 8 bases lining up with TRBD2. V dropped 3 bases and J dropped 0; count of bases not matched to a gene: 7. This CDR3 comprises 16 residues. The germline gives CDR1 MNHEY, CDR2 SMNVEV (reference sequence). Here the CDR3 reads CASSFLSGAPSYEQYF. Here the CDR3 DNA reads TGTGCCAGCAGTTTCCTTAGCGGGGCCCCCTCCTACGAGCAGTACTTC.

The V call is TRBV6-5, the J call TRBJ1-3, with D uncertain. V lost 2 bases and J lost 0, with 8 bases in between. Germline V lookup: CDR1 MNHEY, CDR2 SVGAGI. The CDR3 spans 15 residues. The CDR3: CASSYEVGSGNTIYF. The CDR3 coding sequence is TGTGCCAGCAGTTACGAGGTTGGCTCTGGAAACACCATATATTTT.

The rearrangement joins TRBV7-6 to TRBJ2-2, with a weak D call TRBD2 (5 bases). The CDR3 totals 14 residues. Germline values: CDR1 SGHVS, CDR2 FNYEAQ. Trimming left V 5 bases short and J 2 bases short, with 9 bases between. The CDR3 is CASSPDLNTGELFF. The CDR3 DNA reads TGTGCCAGCAGCCCGGACTTAAACACCGGGGAGCTGTTTTTT.

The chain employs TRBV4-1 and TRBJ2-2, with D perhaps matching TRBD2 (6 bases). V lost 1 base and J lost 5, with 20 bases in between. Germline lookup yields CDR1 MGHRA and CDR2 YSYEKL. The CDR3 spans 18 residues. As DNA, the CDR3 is TGCGCCAGCAGCCAAGGGGGTGGGGCAGGGAGGCAAACCGGGGAGCTGTTTTTT. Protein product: CASSQGGGAGRQTGELFF.

DNA for the CDR3: TGTGCCAGCCAGACAGCGGGAGGGGGCGGCACCGGGGAGCTGTTTTTT. This gives the protein CASQTAGGGGTGELFF. The rearrangement uses TRBV5-4 and TRBJ2-2; TRBD2 agrees at 10 bases. From germline, CDR1 is SGHNT and CDR2 YYREEE (reference sequence). The CDR3 consists of 16 residues. Trimming at V came to 7 bases and at J to 4 bases, leaving 10 bases not matched to a gene.

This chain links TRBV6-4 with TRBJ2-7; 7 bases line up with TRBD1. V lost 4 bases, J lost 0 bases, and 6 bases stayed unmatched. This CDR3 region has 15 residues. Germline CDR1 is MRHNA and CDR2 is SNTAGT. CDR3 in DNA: TGTGCCAGCAGTGCCACAGGGGATCGCTCCTACGAGCAGTACTTC. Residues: CASSATGDRSYEQYF.

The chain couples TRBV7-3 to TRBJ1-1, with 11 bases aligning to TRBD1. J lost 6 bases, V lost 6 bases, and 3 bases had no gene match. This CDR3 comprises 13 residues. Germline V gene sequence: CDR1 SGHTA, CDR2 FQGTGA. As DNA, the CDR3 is TGTGCCAGCAGTCGGGACAGGGGGGCTGAAGCTTTCTTT. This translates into CASSRDRGAEAFF.

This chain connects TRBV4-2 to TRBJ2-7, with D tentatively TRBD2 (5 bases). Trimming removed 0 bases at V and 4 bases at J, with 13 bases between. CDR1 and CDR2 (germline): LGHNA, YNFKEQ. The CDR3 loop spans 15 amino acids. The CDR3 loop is CASSQDVDYFYEQYF. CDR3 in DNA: TGTGCCAGCAGCCAAGATGTAGACTACTTTTACGAGCAGTACTTC.

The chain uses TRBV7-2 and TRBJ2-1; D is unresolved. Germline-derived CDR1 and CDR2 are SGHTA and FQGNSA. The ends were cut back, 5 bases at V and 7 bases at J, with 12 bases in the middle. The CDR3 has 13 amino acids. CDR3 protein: CASSVSPGNEQFF. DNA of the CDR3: TGTGCCAGCAGCGTCTCCCCGGGTAATGAGCAGTTCTTC.

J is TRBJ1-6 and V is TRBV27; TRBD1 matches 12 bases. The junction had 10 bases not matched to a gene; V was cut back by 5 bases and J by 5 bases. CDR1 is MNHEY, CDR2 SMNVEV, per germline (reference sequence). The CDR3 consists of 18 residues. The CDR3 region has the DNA TGTGCCAGCAGTCCCGGGACAGGGGGCTTGTTGGATAATTCACCCCTCCACTTT. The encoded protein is CASSPGTGGLLDNSPLHF.

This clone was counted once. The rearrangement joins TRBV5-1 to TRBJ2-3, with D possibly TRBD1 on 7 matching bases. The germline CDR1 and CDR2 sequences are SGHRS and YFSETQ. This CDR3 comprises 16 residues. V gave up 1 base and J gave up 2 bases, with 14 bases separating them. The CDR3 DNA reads TGCGCCAGCAGCTTGATGGGCAGGGGGGCCACAGATACGCAGTATTTT. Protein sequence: CASSLMGRGATDTQYF.

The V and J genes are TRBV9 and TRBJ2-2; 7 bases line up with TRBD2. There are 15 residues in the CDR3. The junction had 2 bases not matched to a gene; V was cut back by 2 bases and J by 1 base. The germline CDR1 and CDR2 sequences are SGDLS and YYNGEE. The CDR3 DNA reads TGTGCCAGCAGCGTGGGAGGGAGGAACACCGGGGAGCTGTTTTTT. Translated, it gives CASSVGGRNTGELFF.

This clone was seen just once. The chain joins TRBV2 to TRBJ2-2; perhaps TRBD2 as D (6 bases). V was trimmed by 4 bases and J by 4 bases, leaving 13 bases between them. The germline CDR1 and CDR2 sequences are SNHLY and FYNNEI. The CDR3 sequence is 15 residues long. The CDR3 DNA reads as TGTGCCAGCAGTGGAATGAGTAGCGGCACCGGGGAGCTGTTTTTT. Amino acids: CASSGMSSGTGELFF. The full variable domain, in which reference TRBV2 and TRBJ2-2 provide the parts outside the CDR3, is EPEVTQTPSHQVTQMGQEVILRCVPISNHLYFYWYRQILGQKVEFLVSFYNNEISEKSEIFDDQFSVERPDGSNFTLKIRSTKLEDSAMYFCASSGMSSGTGELFFGEGSRLTVL.

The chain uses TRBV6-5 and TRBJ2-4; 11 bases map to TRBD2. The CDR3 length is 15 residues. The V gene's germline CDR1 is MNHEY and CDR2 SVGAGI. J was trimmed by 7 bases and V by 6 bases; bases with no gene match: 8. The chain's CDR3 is CASRQPTSGENIQYF. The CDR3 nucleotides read TGTGCCAGCAGACAACCGACTAGCGGGGAGAACATTCAGTACTTC.

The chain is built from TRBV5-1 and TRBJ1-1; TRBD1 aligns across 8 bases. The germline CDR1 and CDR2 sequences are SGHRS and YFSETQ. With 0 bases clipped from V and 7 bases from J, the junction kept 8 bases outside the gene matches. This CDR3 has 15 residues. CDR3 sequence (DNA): TGCGCCAGCAGCTTGGCCGGGACAGGTGGCTATGAAGCTTTCTTT. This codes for CASSLAGTGGYEAFF.

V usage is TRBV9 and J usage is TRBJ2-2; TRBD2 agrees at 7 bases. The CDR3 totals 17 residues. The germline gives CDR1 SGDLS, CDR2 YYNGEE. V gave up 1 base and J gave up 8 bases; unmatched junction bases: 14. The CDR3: CASSVSRRRGRGGELFF. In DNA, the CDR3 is TGTGCCAGCAGCGTAAGTCGGAGGCGGGGGAGAGGTGGGGAGCTGTTTTTT.